Listed here are 29 T cell receptor beta chains from one sample, sequenced in a study of cytomegalovirus exposure and HLA in healthy donors. PCR involved 60 Vbeta and 13 Jbeta primers. Sequencing used immunoSEQ multiplex PCR; TCRdb keeps in-frame clones, though not all of them. This sample has 150,000 to 200,000 clones; under 75% occur once, and the top ten carry approximately 6.9%. Sequencing was done on a sample of PBMCs. All receptors derive from a man in his forties or fifties in good health and CMV-seropositive.

J is TRBJ1-1 and V is TRBV6-1; tentative D call: TRBD1 (6 bases). Trimming cost V 2 bases and J 5 bases, with 21 bases left between them. Germline V lookup: CDR1 MNHNS, CDR2 SASEGT. This CDR3 has 17 residues. The CDR3 reads CASSERGRGRLGTEAFF. CDR3 coding DNA: TGTGCCAGCAGTGAAAGGGGCAGGGGCCGACTGGGAACTGAAGCTTTCTTT.

The CDR3 loop is CASSDLLSNQPQHF. The DNA for the CDR3 is TGTGCCAGCAGTGATTTACTTAGCAATCAGCCCCAGCATTTT. The rearrangement links TRBV2 to TRBJ1-5; no firm D call. The germline CDR1 and CDR2 sequences are SNHLY and FYNNEI. The CDR3 extends over 14 amino acids. V lost 3 bases and J lost 0, with 6 bases in between.

V and J are TRBV27 and TRBJ2-2; weak D call: TRBD1 (6 bases). Trimming took off 5 bases at V and 4 bases at J, with 11 bases between the two ends. The germline V gene has CDR1 MNHEY and CDR2 SMNVEV (reference sequence). This CDR3 contains 14 residues. In nucleotides, the CDR3 is TGTGCCAGCAGTCCGAACAGGGTCACCGGGGAGCTGTTTTTT. This sequence encodes CASSPNRVTGELFF.

The CDR3 loop is CASSQGAGGAYEQYF. The CDR3 DNA is TGTGCCAGCAGCCAGGGGGCGGGGGGGGCCTACGAGCAGTACTTC. The rearrangement uses TRBV11-2 and TRBJ2-7; TRBD2 might be the D (9 bases). Per germline, CDR1 SGHAT and CDR2 FQNNGV. V was cut by 5 bases and J by 2 bases, with 16 bases left in between. The CDR3 runs to 15 residues.

V is TRBV5-4 and J is TRBJ2-5, with 10 bases lining up with TRBD1. Trimming removed 7 bases from V and 5 bases from J; junction bases left unmatched: 11. The germline V gene has CDR1 SGHNT and CDR2 YYREEE (reference sequence). The CDR3 loop spans 15 amino acids. CDR3 nucleotide sequence: TGTGCCAGCTCACTGACAGGGGGCAACGGGGAGACCCAGTACTTC. It codes for CASSLTGGNGETQYF.

CDR3 region: CASSSGGTYEQYF. For the CDR3, the DNA is TGTGCCAGCAGTAGCGGGGGCACCTACGAGCAGTACTTC. The chain has TRBV2 and TRBJ2-7; 8 positions agree with TRBD2. The CDR3 length is 13 residues. The V segment lost 5 bases and the J segment 2 bases; nucleotides outside the gene matches: 2. Germline V gene lookup returns CDR1 SNHLY and CDR2 FYNNEI.

The J gene is TRBJ2-1, the V gene TRBV11-3; 9 nucleotides line up with TRBD1. The J segment lost 15 bases and the V segment lost 1 base, leaving 7 bases of the junction unmatched. Germline V gives CDR1 SGHNT, CDR2 YENEEA. The CDR3 covers 13 residues. Here the CDR3 reads CASSLGGGQGPFF. The CDR3 region has the DNA TGTGCCAGCAGCTTAGGGGGGGGACAGGGTCCGTTCTTC. The full variable domain, with the rest looked up from reference TRBV11-3 and TRBJ2-1, is EAGVVQSPRYKIIEKKQPVAFWCNPISGHNTLYWYLQNLGQGPELLIRYENEEAVDDSQLPKDRFSAERLKGVDSTLKIQPAELGDSAVYLCASSLGGGQGPFFGPGTRLTVL.

This clone was detected only a few times. The rearrangement links TRBV7-2 to TRBJ1-3; possibly TRBD1 for D (6 bases). This CDR3 is built from 14 residues. V lost 2 bases and J lost 1, with 6 bases in between. The germline gives CDR1 SGHTA, CDR2 FQGNSA. CDR3 loop: CASSLQGSGNTIYF. CDR3 coding DNA: TGTGCCAGCAGCTTACAGGGGTCTGGAAACACCATATATTTT.

The V gene is TRBV19, the J gene TRBJ2-2; TRBD2 matches 7 bases. CDR1 and CDR2 from the germline V gene are LNHDA and SQIVND (reference sequence). V lost 1 base to trimming and J lost 0 bases; unmatched junction nucleotides: 8. This CDR3 region has 18 residues. The CDR3 sequence: CASSIGRWGLTNTGELFF. The CDR3, as DNA: TGTGCCAGTAGTATAGGTCGCTGGGGACTAACGAACACCGGGGAGCTGTTTTTT.

The chain carries TRBV14 and TRBJ2-7; D unclear. Germline assignment: CDR1 SGHDN and CDR2 FVKESK. V was pared by 4 bases and J by 7 bases, with 14 bases between. The CDR3 runs 13 residues. In DNA, the CDR3 is TGTGCCAGCAGCCCCCGTTTAAACTTTGAGCAGTACTTC. It is translated as CASSPRLNFEQYF.

This clone was seen a handful of times. The genes are TRBV19 and TRBJ1-5; D is unclear. Germline V CDR1 and CDR2: LNHDA, SQIVND (reference sequence). Trimming stripped 5 bases from V and 2 bases from J, with 19 bases between. This CDR3 has 17 residues. The CDR3 bases are TGTGCCAGTAGTCTGGCAGGTAGGCTCCCGGGCAATCAGCCCCAGCATTTT. Translating gives CASSLAGRLPGNQPQHF.

This clone was observed a handful of times. The chain joins TRBV4-3 to TRBJ1-6, with 10 bases that match TRBD1. The J segment lost 9 bases and the V segment lost 1 base, leaving 0 bases of the junction unmatched. CDR1 and CDR2 from the germline V gene are LGHNA and YSLEER. The CDR3 length is 14 residues. CDR3 in DNA: TGCGCCAGCAGCCAAGGGGACAGGGGTTCACCCCTCCACTTT. This encodes CASSQGDRGSPLHF.

This clone was seen just once. The chain joins TRBV12-5 to TRBJ2-5, with a tentative D call TRBD1 (6 bases). The CDR3 covers 13 residues. The V end lost 7 bases, the J end lost 2 bases, and 11 bases lay between the germline ends. Germline V gives CDR1 LGHNT, CDR2 FRNRAP. The CDR3 protein is CASARTGQETQYF. In DNA form, the CDR3 reads TGTGCTAGTGCCCGAACAGGGCAAGAGACCCAGTACTTC.

The chain combines TRBV18 with TRBJ2-7; 9 bases are a match to TRBD1. Germline CDR1 and CDR2: KGHSH and LQKENI. The V gene end was trimmed by 4 bases and the J gene end by 6 bases; junction bases not matched to a gene: 7. The CDR3 totals 14 residues. CDR3 coding DNA: TGTGCCAGCTCACGGGACAGGGTCACGCTCGAGCAGTACTTC. This translates into CASSRDRVTLEQYF.

This clone was counted between two and nine times. The J gene is TRBJ1-4, the V gene TRBV6-1; D may be TRBD1 (6 bases). This CDR3 spans 14 amino acids. V was cut by 2 bases and J by 7 bases, with 11 bases left in between. Germline values: CDR1 MNHNS, CDR2 SASEGT. The CDR3 bases are TGTGCCAGCAGTGAACCAGGGGCTGGTGAAAAACTGTTTTTT. This translates into CASSEPGAGEKLFF.

This chain uses TRBV15 with TRBJ1-1, with D unclear. The CDR3 is 16 residues long. CDR1 and CDR2 (germline): LNHNV, YYDKDF (reference sequence). Between the trimmed V and J ends, which lost 0 bases and 4 bases, there was a span of 15 bases. DNA for the CDR3: TGTGCCACCAGCAGAGAGGCAGGCCCAAGCGGCACTGAAGCTTTCTTT. Translating it yields CATSREAGPSGTEAFF.

The rearrangement links TRBV6-5 to TRBJ2-7; possible D gene TRBD2, 6 bases. The CDR3 extends over 15 amino acids. Germline V gives CDR1 MNHEY, CDR2 SVGAGI. Trimming shortened V by 2 bases and J by 0 bases, and 11 bases separated the two germline ends. The CDR3 DNA is TGTGCCAGCAGTTACGGGCGGGGAAGCTCCTACGAGCAGTACTTC. Translating gives CASSYGRGSSYEQYF.

The rearrangement links TRBV5-4 to TRBJ2-7; TRBD1 matches at 9 bases. In germline, CDR1 is SGHNT, CDR2 YYREEE (reference sequence). Trimming took 3 bases from V and 6 from J; bases not matched to a gene: 10. This CDR3 spans 15 amino acids. The CDR3 DNA reads TGTGCCAGCAGCTATCCCGGGACAGGGACTTCCGAGCAGTACTTC. Encoded protein: CASSYPGTGTSEQYF.

CDR3 nucleotides: TGCAGCGTTGAAGCACAGAACACCGGGGAGCTGTTTTTT. It yields the protein CSVEAQNTGELFF. V usage is TRBV29-1 and J usage is TRBJ2-2; D gene ambiguous. The CDR3 has 13 amino acids. Between the trimmed V and J ends, which lost 1 base and 1 base, there was a span of 4 bases. Looked up from germline, CDR1 is SQVTM and CDR2 is ANQGSEA.

This sequence joins TRBV7-2 and TRBJ1-5; 9 bases are shared with TRBD1. The J segment lost 3 bases and the V segment lost 1 base, leaving 1 base of the junction unmatched. The CDR3 runs 15 residues. The germline CDR1 and CDR2 sequences are SGHTA and FQGNSA. CDR3 region: CASSLGDRVNQPQHF. Here the CDR3 DNA reads TGTGCCAGCAGCTTAGGGGACAGGGTCAATCAGCCCCAGCATTTT.

The chain recombines TRBV2 with TRBJ2-7; a possible D gene is TRBD1 (6 bases). CDR1 is SNHLY and CDR2 is FYNNEI in the germline V gene. V was shortened by 5 bases and J by 1 base, with 12 bases between the two germline ends. The CDR3 runs to 14 residues. This chain's CDR3 is CASSQTGTSYEQYF. The CDR3 DNA reads TGTGCCAGCAGTCAGACAGGAACTTCCTACGAGCAGTACTTC.

This chain joins TRBV5-1 and TRBJ2-7; 10 bases are a match to TRBD1. Germline V gives CDR1 SGHRS, CDR2 YFSETQ. V dropped 4 bases and J dropped 1; count of bases not matched to a gene: 5. This CDR3 is 15 amino acids long. The chain's CDR3 is CASSLGQGLSYEQYF. Here the CDR3 DNA reads TGCGCCAGCAGCCTGGGACAGGGGCTATCCTACGAGCAGTACTTC. The variable domain in full, with the rest retrieved from reference TRBV5-1 and TRBJ2-7, is KAGVTQTPRYLIKTRGQQVTLSCSPISGHRSVSWYQQTPGQGLQFLFEYFSETQRNKGNFPGRFSGRQFSNSRSEMNVSTLELGDSALYLCASSLGQGLSYEQYFGPGTRLTVT.

V usage is TRBV11-2 and J usage is TRBJ2-7, with 7 positions matching TRBD2. This CDR3 spans 15 amino acids. The junction had 7 bases not matched to a gene; V was cut back by 5 bases and J by 0 bases. The germline gives CDR1 SGHAT, CDR2 FQNNGV. DNA for the CDR3: TGTGCCAGCAGCAGCCGGGGGGAGCCCTCCTACGAGCAGTACTTC. Its translation: CASSSRGEPSYEQYF.

This chain links TRBV9 with TRBJ2-2; D might be TRBD1 (6 bases). This CDR3 is 15 amino acids long. CDR1 and CDR2 (germline): SGDLS, YYNGEE. The V end was cut by 0 bases, the J end by 4 bases, with 10 bases between. DNA for the CDR3: TGTGCCAGCAGCGTAGAGGACAGAGCCACCGGGGAGCTGTTTTTT. This codes for CASSVEDRATGELFF.

The chain combines TRBV9 with TRBJ1-2; D is ambiguous. The V gene's germline CDR1 is SGDLS and CDR2 YYNGEE. The V and J ends lost 1 base and 0 bases respectively, with 4 bases between them. The CDR3 spans 13 residues. The CDR3 DNA reads TGTGCCAGCAGCGTACGTGCTAACTATGGCTACACCTTC. Its protein is CASSVRANYGYTF.

The chain has TRBV29-1 and TRBJ1-2, with 7 bases fitting TRBD1. V shed 0 bases, J shed 6 bases, and the junction held 7 bases outside the gene matches. Germline lookup yields CDR1 SQVTM and CDR2 ANQGSEA. This CDR3 is built from 14 residues. The CDR3 region has the DNA TGCAGCGTTGAAGATCTGGTAGGGGGCGATGGCTACACCTTC. This encodes CSVEDLVGGDGYTF.

The CDR3: CASSSTRDSNEKLFF. CDR3 nucleotide sequence: TGCGCCAGCAGTTCAACCCGGGACAGTAATGAAAAACTGTTTTTT. This sequence joins TRBV4-1 and TRBJ1-4; 7 nucleotides line up with TRBD1. Germline values: CDR1 MGHRA, CDR2 YSYEKL. The CDR3 is 15 residues long. Trimming removed 6 bases from V and 4 bases from J; junction bases left unmatched: 8.

V is TRBV4-1 and J is TRBJ2-7; TRBD2 agrees at 8 bases. Per the germline V gene, CDR1 is MGHRA and CDR2 is YSYEKL. This CDR3 has 15 residues. Trimming removed 4 bases from V and 3 bases from J; junction bases left unmatched: 8. The CDR3 is CASSPTAGAGYEQYF. The CDR3 nucleotides are TGCGCCAGCAGCCCGACAGCGGGGGCAGGCTACGAGCAGTACTTC.

The rearrangement uses TRBV9 and TRBJ2-7; 8 bases map to TRBD1. Losses at the gene ends were 4 bases for V and 6 bases for J; bases not matched to a gene: 9. The germline V gene has CDR1 SGDLS and CDR2 YYNGEE. The CDR3 contains 14 residues. CDR3 in DNA: TGTGCCAGCAGCCTCGGGACAGGTAGTGGCGAGCAGTACTTC. Its protein product is CASSLGTGSGEQYF.